This T cell receptor beta chain appears in the sequencing data of a study of regulatory T cells in long-lasting Graves disease. Study in general: The study enrolled newly diagnosed Graves' patients on antithyroid drugs under 3 months. Notes on the study in general: Patients with persistent disease showed a bias toward TRBV28, TRBJ1-2 and TRBJ2-5. Persistent Graves' patients had lower TCR diversity than newly diagnosed ones.

The time point: newly diagnosed GD, antithyroid drugs for less than 3 months. Making the TCR library involved RNA that had been extracted from PBMCs. Graves' disease diagnoses followed American Thyroid Association guidelines. This clonotype has a single count. The target antigen is unknown. Investigators prepared the TCR beta libraries by applying iRepertoire HTBI primers and Arm-PCR of CDR3 regions. TCRdb reprocessed the multiplex PCR reads with MiXCR, giving one entry per CDR3 protein. The data show roughly 220,000 distinct CDR3 sequences, around 19% seen once. CDR3 size: 15 residues. CDR1 and CDR2 (germline): SEHNR, FQNEAQ (reference sequence). The trim removed 5 bases at V and 6 bases at J, leaving 7 bases unmatched.

This clonotype was obtained from a female donor with Graves disease. V gene TRBV7-9 combines with J gene TRBJ2-3; 11 bases fit TRBD1. This material consisted of peripheral blood mononuclear cells (PBMCs), taken at new diagnosis, from a patient treated with antithyroid drugs. For the CDR3, the DNA is TGTGCCAGCAGCCGCGCGGGGACAGGGGGTGATACGCAGTATTTT. It codes for CASSRAGTGGDTQYF.